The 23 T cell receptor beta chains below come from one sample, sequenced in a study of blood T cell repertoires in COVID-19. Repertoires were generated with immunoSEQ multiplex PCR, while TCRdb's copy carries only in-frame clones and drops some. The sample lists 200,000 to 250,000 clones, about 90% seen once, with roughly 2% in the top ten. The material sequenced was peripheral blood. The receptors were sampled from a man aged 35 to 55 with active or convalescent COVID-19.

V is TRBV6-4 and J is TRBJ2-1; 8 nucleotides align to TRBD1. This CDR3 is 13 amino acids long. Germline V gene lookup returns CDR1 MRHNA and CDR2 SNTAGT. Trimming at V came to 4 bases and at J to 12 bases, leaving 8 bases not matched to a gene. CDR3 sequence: CASSAVDRARQFF. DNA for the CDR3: TGTGCCAGCAGTGCCGTGGACAGGGCCAGGCAGTTCTTC.

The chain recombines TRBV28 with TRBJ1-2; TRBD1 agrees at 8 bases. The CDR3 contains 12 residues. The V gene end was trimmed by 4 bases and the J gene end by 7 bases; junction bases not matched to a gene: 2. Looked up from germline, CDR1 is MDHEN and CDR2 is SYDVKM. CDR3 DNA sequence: TGTGCCAGCAGTTCAACAGGGGGTGGCTACACCTTC. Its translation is CASSSTGGGYTF.

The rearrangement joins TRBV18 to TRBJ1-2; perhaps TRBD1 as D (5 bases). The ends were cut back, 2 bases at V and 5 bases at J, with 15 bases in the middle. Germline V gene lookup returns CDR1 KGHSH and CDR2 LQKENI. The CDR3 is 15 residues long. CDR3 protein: CASSPSGGDEYGYTF. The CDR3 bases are TGTGCCAGCTCACCAAGTGGAGGGGATGAGTATGGCTACACCTTC.

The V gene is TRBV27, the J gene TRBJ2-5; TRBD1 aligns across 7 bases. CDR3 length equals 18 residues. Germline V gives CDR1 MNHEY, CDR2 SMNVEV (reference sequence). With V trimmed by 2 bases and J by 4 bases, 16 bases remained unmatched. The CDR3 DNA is TGTGCCAGCAGTTTAAACCCCTCCGGGACAGTTGCGGCAGAGACCCAGTACTTC. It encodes CASSLNPSGTVAAETQYF.

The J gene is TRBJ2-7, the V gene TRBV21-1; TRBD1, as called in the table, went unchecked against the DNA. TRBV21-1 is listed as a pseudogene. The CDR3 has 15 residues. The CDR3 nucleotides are TGTGCCAGCACTGAGAGGGACAGGGTGGCGTGCGAGCAGTACTTC. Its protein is CASTERDRVACEQYF.

The DNA of the CDR3 is TGTGCCAGCAGCCAGGGGACTAGCGGGAGAACCGGGGAGCTGTTTTTT. Translation: CASSQGTSGRTGELFF. The chain has TRBV7-8 and TRBJ2-2, with 14 nucleotides matching TRBD2. CDR1 and CDR2 from the germline V gene are SGHVS and FQNEAQ. V lost 5 bases, J lost 5 bases, and 4 bases stayed unmatched. This CDR3 spans 16 amino acids. The variable domain in full, completed from reference TRBV7-8 and TRBJ2-2, reads GAGVSQSPRYKVAKRGQDVALRCDPISGHVSLFWYQQALGQGPEFLTYFQNEAQLDKSGLPSDRFFAERPEGSVSTLKIQRTQQEDSAVYLCASSQGTSGRTGELFFGEGSRLTVL.

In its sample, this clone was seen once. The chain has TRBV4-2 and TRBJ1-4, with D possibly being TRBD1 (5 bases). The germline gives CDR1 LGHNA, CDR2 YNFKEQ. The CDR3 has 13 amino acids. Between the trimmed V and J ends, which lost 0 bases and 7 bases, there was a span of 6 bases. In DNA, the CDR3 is TGTGCCAGCAGCCAAGAAGACAGTGAAAAACTGTTTTTT. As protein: CASSQEDSEKLFF.

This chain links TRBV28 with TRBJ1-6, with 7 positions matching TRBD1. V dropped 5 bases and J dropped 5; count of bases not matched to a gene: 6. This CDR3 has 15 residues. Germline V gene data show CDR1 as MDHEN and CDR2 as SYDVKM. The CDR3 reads CASSHRDSNNSPLHF. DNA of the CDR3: TGTGCCAGCAGTCACCGGGACAGCAATAATTCACCCCTCCACTTT.

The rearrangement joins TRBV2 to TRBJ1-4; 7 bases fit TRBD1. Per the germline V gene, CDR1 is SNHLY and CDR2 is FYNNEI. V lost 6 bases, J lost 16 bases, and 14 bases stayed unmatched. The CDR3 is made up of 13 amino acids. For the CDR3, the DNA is TGTGCCAGCAGATCCGCCCGAACCCGGGACAGGTTTTTT. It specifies CASRSARTRDRFF.

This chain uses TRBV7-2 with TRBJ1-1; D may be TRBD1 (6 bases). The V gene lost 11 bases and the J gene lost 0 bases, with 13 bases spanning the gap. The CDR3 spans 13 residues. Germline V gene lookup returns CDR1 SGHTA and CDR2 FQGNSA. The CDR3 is CAGKDRMNTEAFF. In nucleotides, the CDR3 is TGTGCCGGAAAGGACAGAATGAACACTGAAGCTTTCTTT.

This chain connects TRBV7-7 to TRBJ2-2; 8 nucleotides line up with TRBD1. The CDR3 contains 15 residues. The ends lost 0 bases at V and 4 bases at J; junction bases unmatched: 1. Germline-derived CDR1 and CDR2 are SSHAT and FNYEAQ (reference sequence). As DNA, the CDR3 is TGTGCCAGCAGCTTAGCGGACAGGGCCACCGGGGAGCTGTTTTTT. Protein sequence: CASSLADRATGELFF. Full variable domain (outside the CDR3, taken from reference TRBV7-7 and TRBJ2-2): GAGVSQSPRYKVTKRGQDVTLRCDPISSHATLYWYQQALGQGPEFLTYFNYEAQPDKSGLPSDRFSAERPEGSISTLTIQRTEQRDSAMYRCASSLADRATGELFFGEGSRLTVL.

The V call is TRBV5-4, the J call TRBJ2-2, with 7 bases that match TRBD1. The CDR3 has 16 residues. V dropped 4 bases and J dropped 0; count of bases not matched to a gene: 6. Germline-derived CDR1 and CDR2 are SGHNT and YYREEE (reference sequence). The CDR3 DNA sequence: TGTGCCAGCAGCCATGCCGGACAGGCGAACACCGGGGAGCTGTTTTTT. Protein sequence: CASSHAGQANTGELFF.

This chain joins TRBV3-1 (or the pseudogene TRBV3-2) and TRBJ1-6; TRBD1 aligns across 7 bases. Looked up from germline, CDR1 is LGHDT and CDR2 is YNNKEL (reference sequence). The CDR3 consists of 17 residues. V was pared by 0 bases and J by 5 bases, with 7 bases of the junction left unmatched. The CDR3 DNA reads TGTGCCAGCAGCCAAGATCCATTTGGGACAGATAATTCACCCCTCCACTTT. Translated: CASSQDPFGTDNSPLHF.

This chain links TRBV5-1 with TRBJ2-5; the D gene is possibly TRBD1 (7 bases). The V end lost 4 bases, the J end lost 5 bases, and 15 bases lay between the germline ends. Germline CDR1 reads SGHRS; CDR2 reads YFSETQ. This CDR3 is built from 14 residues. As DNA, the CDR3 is TGCGCCAGCAGCCCCTCAGGGGGGCGTGAGACCCAGTACTTC. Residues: CASSPSGGRETQYF.

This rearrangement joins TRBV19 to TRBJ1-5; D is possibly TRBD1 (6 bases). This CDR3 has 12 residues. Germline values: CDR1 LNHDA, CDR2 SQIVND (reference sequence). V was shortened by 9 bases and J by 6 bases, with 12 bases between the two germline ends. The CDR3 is CARRGLGQPQHF. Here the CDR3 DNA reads TGTGCCAGGCGGGGGCTCGGTCAGCCCCAGCATTTT.

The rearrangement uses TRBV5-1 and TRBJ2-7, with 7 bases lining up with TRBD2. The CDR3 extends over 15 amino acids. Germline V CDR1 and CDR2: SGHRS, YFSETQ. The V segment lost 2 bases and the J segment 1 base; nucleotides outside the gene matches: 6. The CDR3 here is CASSLSGRTSYEQYF. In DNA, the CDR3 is TGCGCCAGCAGCTTATCCGGGAGGACGTCCTACGAGCAGTACTTC.

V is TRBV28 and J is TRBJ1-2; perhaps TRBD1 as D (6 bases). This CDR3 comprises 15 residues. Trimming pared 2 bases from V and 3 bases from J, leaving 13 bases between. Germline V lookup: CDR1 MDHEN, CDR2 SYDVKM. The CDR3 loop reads CASSLGQGPYYGYTF. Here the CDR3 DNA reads TGTGCCAGCAGTTTAGGCCAGGGGCCTTACTATGGCTACACCTTC.

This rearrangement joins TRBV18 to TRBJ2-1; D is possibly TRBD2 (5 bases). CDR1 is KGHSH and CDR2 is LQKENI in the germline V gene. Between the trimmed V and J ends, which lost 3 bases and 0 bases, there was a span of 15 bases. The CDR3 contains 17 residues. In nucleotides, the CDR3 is TGTGCCAGCTCACCTCCTATAGCGAAAAGCTCCTACAATGAGCAGTTCTTC. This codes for CASSPPIAKSSYNEQFF.

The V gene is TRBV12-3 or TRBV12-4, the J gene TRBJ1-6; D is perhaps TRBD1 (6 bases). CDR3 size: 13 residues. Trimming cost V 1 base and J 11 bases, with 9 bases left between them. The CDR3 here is CASSLEGGPPLHF. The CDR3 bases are TGTGCCAGCAGTTTAGAGGGGGGGCCACCCCTCCACTTT.

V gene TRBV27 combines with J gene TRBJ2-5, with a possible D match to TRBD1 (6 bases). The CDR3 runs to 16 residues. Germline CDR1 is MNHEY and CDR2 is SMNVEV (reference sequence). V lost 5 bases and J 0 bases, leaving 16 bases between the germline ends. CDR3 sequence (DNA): TGTGCCAGCAGTAGCATAGACAGGCTGTACCAAGAGACCCAGTACTTC. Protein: CASSSIDRLYQETQYF.

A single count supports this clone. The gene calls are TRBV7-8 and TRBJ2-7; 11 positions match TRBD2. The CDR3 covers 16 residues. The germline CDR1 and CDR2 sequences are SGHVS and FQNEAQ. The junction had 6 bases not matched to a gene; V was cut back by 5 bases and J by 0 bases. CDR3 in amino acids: CASSVSTSGTSYEQYF. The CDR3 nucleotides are TGTGCCAGCAGCGTCTCGACTAGCGGGACCTCCTACGAGCAGTACTTC.

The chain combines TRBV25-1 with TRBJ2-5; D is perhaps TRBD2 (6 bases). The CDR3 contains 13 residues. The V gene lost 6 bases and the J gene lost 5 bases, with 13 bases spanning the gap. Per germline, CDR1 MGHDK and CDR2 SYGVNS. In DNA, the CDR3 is TGTGCCAGCAGCCCCGGGACTCGGGAGACCCAGTACTTC. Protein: CASSPGTRETQYF.

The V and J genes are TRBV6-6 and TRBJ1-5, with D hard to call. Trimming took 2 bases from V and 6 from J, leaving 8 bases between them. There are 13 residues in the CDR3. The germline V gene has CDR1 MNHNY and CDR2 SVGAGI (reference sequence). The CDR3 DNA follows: TGTGCCAGCAGTTACGGAGGGTGTCAGCCCCAGCATTTT. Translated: CASSYGGCQPQHF.